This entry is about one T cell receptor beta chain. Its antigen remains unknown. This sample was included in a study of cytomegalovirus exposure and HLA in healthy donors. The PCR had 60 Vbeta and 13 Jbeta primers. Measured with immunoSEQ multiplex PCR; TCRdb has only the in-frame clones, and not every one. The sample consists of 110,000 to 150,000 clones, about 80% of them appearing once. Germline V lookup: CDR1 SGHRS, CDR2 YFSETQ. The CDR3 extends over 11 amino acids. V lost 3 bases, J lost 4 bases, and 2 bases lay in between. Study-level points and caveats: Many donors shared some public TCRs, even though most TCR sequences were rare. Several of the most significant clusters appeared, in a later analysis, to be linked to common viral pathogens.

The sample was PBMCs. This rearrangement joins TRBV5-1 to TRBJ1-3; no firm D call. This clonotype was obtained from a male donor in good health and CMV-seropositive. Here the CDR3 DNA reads TGCGCCAGCAGCTCAGGAAACACCATATATTTT. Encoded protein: CASSSGNTIYF.